This T cell receptor beta chain was obtained from a study of PD-1 blockade in classical Hodgkin lymphoma. Across the whole study: Patients in the cohort were put on intravenous nivolumab, 3 mg/kg every 2 weeks. Whole-study findings and limits: Patients who responded completely had about the same baseline diversity as newly diagnosed patients. Only CD4+ TCR diversity, not CD8+, had risen significantly by C4D1.

TCRdb keeps only in-frame clones here, not all; method: immunoSEQ multiplex PCR. The sample consists of more than 3,500 clones, approximately 70% of them appearing once. This clone was seen only a few times. Antigen: not known. V lost 6 bases to trimming and J lost 1 base, with 16 bases between them. The germline CDR1 and CDR2 sequences are MNHEY and SVGAGI. The CDR3 consists of 15 residues. Time point indicated: cycle 4 day 1 (C4D1), after less than 7 weeks of nivolumab. All patients experienced relapse after autologous stem cell transplantation, and brentuximab vedotin exposure was variable. Best responses fell into complete response, partial response or progressive disease.

The source of this sequence is a human donor with classical Hodgkin lymphoma. The source was peripheral blood mononuclear cells (PBMCs), collected before the fourth cycle of nivolumab. The J gene is TRBJ2-7, the V gene TRBV6-5; TRBD1 is a possible D gene (5 bases). The CDR3 sequence: CASSGGQGGSYEQYF. CDR3 sequence (DNA): TGTGCCAGCAGCGGCGGACAAGGCGGTTCCTACGAGCAGTACTTC.